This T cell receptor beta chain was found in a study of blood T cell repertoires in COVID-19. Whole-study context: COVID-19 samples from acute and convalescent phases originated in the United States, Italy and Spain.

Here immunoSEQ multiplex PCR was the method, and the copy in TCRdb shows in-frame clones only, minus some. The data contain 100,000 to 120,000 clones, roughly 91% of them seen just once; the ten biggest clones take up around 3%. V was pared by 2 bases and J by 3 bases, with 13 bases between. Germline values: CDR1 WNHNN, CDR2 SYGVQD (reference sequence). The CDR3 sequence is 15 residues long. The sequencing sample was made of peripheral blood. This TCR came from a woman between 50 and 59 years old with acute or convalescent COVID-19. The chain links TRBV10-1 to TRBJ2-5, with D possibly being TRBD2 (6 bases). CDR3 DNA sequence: TGCGCCAGCAGTGAGCCAGCGTGGGAGGAAGAGACCCAGTACTTC. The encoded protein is CASSEPAWEEETQYF.